The present T cell receptor beta chain was sequenced within a study of cytomegalovirus exposure and HLA in healthy donors. Study overall: The roughly 110 validation repertoires were produced on the same platform as the roughly 720 repertoires of the first cohort. This was reported in a later analysis.

V shed 2 bases and J shed 2 bases, with 4 bases lying between them. The CDR3 loop spans 12 amino acids. In germline, CDR1 is LGHNA, CDR2 YNFKEQ. Profiled with immunoSEQ multiplex PCR; TCRdb holds only in-frame clones, not every one. The sample carries roughly 120,000 clones, approximately 90% recorded once. General study points: The dataset shows that most TCR sequences were rare, while some public TCRs occurred in many donors. Cytomegalovirus association was assigned to about 150 TCR beta chains.

With regard to this clone: As yet, its antigen is unknown.

The source of this sequence is a woman aged 18-35 years in good health and CMV-seropositive. Specimen: PBMCs. V usage is TRBV4-2 and J usage is TRBJ2-7; D remains ambiguous. CDR3 sequence reads: CASSQPPYEQYF. CDR3 nucleotide sequence: TGTGCCAGCAGCCAACCTCCCTACGAGCAGTACTTC.